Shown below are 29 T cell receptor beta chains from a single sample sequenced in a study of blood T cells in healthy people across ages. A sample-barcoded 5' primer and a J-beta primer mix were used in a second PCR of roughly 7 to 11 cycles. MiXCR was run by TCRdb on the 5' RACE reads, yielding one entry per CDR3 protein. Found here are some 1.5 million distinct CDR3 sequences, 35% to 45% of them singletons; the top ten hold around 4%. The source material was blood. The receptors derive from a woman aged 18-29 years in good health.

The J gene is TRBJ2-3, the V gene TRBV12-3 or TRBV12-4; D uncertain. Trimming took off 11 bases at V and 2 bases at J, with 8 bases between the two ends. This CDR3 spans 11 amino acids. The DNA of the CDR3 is TGTGCCTTAGGCGTCACAGATACGCAGTATTTT. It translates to CALGVTDTQYF.

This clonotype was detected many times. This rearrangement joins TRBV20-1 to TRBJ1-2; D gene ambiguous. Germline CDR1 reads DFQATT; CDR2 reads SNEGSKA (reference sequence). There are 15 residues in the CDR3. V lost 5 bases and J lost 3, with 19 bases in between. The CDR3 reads CSAGPDVSRDYGYTF. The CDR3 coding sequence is TGCAGTGCTGGCCCGGATGTCAGTAGAGACTATGGCTACACCTTC.

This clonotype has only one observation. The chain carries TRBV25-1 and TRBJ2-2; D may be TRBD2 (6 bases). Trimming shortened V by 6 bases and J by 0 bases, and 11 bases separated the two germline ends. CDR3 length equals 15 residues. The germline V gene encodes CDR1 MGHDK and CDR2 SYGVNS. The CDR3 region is CASSPREANTGELFF. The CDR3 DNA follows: TGTGCCAGCAGCCCGCGGGAAGCGAACACCGGGGAGCTGTTTTTT.

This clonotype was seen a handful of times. CDR3 coding DNA: TGTGCCAGCAGCCCCTTTGGGACTGAAAGCTATGGCTACACCTTC. Protein product: CASSPFGTESYGYTF. The V and J genes are TRBV7-8 and TRBJ1-2, with D tentatively TRBD1 (5 bases). CDR3 length equals 15 residues. The germline V and J ends were trimmed by 5 bases and 4 bases, with 17 bases remaining between them. Per germline, CDR1 SGHVS and CDR2 FQNEAQ.

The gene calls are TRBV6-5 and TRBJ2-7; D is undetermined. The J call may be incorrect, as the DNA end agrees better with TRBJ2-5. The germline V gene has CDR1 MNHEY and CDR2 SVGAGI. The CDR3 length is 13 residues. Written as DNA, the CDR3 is TGTGCCAGCAGTTACGATAGGGAAGAGACCCAGTACTTC. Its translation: CASSYDREETQYF.

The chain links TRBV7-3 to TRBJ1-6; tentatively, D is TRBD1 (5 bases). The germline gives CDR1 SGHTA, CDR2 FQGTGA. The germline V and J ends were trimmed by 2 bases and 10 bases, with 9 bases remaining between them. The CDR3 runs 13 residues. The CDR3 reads CASSLGQPSPLHF. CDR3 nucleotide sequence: TGTGCCAGCAGCTTAGGACAACCCTCACCCCTCCACTTT.

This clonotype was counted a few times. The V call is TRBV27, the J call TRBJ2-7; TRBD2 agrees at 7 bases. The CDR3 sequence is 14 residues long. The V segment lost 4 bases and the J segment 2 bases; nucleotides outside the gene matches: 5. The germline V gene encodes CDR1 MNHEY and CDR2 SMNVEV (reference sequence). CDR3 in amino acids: CASSWGGAAYEQYF. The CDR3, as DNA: TGTGCCAGCAGTTGGGGAGGGGCCGCCTACGAGCAGTACTTC.

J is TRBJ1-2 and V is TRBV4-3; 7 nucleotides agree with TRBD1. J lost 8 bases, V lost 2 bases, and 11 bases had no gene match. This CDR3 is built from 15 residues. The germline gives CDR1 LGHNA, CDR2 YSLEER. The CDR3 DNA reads TGCGCCAGCAGCCAAACAGGGGACGTGATGAACGGCTACACCTTC. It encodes CASSQTGDVMNGYTF.

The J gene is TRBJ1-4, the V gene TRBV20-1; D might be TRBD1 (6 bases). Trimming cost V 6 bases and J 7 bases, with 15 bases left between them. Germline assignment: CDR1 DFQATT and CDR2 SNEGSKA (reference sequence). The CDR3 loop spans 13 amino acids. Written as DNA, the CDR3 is TGCAGTGCACCCGGGACAAGCAGTGAAAAACTGTTTTTT. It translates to CSAPGTSSEKLFF.

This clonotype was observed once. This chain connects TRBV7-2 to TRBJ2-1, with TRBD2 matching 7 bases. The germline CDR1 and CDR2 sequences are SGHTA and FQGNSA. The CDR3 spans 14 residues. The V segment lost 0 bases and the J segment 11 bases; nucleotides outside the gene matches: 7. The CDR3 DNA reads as TGTGCCAGCAGCTTAGCGGGAGGGAGGCTCCAGCAGTTCTTC. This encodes CASSLAGGRLQQFF. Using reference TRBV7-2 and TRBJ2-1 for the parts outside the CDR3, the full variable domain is GAGVSQSPSNKVTEKGKDVELRCDPISGHTALYWYRQSLGQGLEFLIYFQGNSAPDKSGLPSDRFSAERTGGSVSTLTIQRTQQEDSAVYLCASSLAGGRLQQFFGPGTRLTVL.

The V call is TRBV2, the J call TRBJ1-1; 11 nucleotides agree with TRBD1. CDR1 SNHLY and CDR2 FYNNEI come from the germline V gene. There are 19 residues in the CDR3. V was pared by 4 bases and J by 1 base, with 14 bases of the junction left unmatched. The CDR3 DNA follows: TGTGCCAGCAGTGCCAGACTCCCGGGACAGGGGGGGAGGAACACTGAAGCTTTCTTT. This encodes CASSARLPGQGGRNTEAFF. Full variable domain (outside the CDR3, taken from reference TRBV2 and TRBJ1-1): EPEVTQTPSHQVTQMGQEVILRCVPISNHLYFYWYRQILGQKVEFLVSFYNNEISEKSEIFDDQFSVERPDGSNFTLKIRSTKLEDSAMYFCASSARLPGQGGRNTEAFFGQGTRLTVV.

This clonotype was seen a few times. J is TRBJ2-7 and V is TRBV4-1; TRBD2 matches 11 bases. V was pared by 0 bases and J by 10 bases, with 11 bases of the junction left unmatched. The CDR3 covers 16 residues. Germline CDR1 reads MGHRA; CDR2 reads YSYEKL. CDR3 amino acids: CASSQEGTSGGSAQYF. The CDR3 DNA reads TGCGCCAGCAGCCAAGAAGGAACTAGCGGGGGTAGCGCCCAGTACTTC.

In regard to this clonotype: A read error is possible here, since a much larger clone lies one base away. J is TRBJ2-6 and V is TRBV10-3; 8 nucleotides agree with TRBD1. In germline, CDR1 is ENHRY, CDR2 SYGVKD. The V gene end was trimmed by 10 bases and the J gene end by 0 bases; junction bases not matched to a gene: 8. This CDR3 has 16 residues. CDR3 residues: CASKRQGNSGANVLTF. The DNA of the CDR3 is TGTGCCAGCAAGAGACAGGGGAACTCTGGGGCCAACGTCCTGACTTTC.

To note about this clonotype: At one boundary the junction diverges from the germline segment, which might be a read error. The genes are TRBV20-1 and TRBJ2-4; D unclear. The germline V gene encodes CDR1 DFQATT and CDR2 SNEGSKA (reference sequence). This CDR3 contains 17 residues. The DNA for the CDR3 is TGCAGTGCTGCCTTTGAGTTACTACGATTAGCCAAAAACATTCGGTACTTC. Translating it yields CSAAFELLRLAKNIRYF.

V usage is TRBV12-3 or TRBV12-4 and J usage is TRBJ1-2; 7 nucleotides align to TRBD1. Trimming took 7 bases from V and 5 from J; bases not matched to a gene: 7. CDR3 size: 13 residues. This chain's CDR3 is CASTLGQRYGYTF. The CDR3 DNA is TGTGCCAGCACCCTGGGACAGCGTTATGGCTACACCTTC.

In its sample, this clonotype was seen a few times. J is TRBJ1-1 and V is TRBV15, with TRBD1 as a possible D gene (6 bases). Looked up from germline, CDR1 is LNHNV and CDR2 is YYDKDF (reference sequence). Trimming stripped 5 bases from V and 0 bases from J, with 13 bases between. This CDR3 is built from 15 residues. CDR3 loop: CATSGNRVLNTEAFF. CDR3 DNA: TGTGCCACCAGCGGTAACAGGGTGTTGAACACTGAAGCTTTCTTT. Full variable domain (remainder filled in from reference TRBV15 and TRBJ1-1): DAMVIQNPRYQVTQFGKPVTLSCSQTLNHNVMYWYQQKSSQAPKLLFHYYDKDFNNEADTPDNFQSRRPNTSFCFLDIRSPGLGDTAMYLCATSGNRVLNTEAFFGQGTRLTVV.

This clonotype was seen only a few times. CDR3 DNA: TGCAGCGTTCGGGGGACTAGCGGGAAGTCTTCCTACGAGCAGTACTTC. It is translated as CSVRGTSGKSSYEQYF. The genes are TRBV29-1 and TRBJ2-7; 13 bases are a match to TRBD2. The CDR3 loop spans 16 amino acids. Germline assignment: CDR1 SQVTM and CDR2 ANQGSEA. The V gene end was trimmed by 5 bases and the J gene end by 1 base; junction bases not matched to a gene: 8.

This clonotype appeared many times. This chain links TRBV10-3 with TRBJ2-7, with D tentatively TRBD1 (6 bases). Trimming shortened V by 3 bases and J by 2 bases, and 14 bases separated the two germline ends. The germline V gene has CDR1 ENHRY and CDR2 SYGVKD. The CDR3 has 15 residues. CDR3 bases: TGTGCCATCAGTGAATCGCCGGGACAAACCTACGAGCAGTACTTC. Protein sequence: CAISESPGQTYEQYF.

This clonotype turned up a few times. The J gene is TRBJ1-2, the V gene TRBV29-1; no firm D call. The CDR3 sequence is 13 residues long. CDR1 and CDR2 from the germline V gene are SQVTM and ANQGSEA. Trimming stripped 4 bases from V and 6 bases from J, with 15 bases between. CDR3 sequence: CSVVTPGRNGYTF. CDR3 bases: TGCAGCGTTGTTACTCCCGGACGGAATGGCTACACCTTC.

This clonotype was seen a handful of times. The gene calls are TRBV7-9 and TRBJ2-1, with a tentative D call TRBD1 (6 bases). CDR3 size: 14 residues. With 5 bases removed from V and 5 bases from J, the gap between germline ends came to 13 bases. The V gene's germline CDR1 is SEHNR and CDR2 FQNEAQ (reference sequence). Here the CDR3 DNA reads TGTGCCAGCAGCATACGGACAGCAAACAATGAGCAGTTCTTC. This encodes CASSIRTANNEQFF.

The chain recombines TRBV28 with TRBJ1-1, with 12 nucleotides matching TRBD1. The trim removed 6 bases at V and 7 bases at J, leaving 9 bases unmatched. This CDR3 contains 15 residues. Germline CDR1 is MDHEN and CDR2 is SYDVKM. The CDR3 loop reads CASSPAGTGGFEAFF. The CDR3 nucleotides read TGTGCCAGCAGCCCGGCCGGGACAGGGGGCTTTGAAGCTTTCTTT.

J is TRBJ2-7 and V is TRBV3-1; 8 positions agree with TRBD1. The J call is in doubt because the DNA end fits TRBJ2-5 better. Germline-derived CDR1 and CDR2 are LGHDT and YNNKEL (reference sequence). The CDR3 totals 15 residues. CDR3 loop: CASSWVGGTGETQYF. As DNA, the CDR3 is TGTGCCAGCAGCTGGGTTGGGGGGACAGGAGAGACCCAGTACTTC.

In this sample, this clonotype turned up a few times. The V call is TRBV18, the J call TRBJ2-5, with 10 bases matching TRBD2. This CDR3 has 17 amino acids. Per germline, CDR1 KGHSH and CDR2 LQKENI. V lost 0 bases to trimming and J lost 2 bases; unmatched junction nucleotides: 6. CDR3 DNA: TGTGCCAGCTCACCACCGGGACTAGCGCTACTTCAAGAGACCCAGTACTTC. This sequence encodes CASSPPGLALLQETQYF.

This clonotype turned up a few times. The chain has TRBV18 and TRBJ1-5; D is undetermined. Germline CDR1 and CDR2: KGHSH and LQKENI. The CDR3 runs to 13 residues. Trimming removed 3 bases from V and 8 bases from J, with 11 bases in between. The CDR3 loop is CASSPSLSEPQHF. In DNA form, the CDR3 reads TGTGCCAGCTCACCCTCATTATCAGAGCCCCAGCATTTT.

CDR3 nucleotides: TGTGCCAGCTCACCCGGGAAGGGACCCTACAATGAGCAGTTCTTC. It specifies CASSPGKGPYNEQFF. The V and J genes are TRBV18 and TRBJ2-1; D may correspond to TRBD1 or TRBD2 (5 bases each). V was shortened by 3 bases and J by 2 bases, with 11 bases between the two germline ends. The CDR3 length is 15 residues. In germline, CDR1 is KGHSH, CDR2 LQKENI.

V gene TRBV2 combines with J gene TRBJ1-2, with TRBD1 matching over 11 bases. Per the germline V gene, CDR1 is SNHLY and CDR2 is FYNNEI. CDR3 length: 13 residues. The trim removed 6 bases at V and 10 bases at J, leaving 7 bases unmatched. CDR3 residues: CASRRDRGTHYTF. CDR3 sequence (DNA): TGTGCCAGCAGACGGGACAGGGGGACCCACTACACCTTC.

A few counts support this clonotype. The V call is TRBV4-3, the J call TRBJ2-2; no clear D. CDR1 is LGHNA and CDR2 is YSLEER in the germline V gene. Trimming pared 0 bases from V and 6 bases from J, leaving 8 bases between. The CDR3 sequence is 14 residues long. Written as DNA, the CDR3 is TGCGCCAGCAGCCAAGATCCACGCCCCGGGGAGCTGTTTTTT. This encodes CASSQDPRPGELFF.

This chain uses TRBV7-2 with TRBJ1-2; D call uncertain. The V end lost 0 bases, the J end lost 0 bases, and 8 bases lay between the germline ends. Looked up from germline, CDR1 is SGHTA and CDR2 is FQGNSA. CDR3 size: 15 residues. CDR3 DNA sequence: TGTGCCAGCAGCTTAGCGCGGTGGACTAACTATGGCTACACCTTC. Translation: CASSLARWTNYGYTF.

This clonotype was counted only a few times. The CDR3 DNA sequence: TGTGCCAGCAGCTTAGTAGACCTACCAAACACTGAAGCTTTCTTT. Its translation: CASSLVDLPNTEAFF. This rearrangement joins TRBV13 to TRBJ1-1; no clear D. CDR1 is PRHDT, CDR2 FYEKMQ, per germline (reference sequence). The germline V and J ends were trimmed by 1 base and 2 bases, with 11 bases remaining between them. This CDR3 is built from 15 residues.